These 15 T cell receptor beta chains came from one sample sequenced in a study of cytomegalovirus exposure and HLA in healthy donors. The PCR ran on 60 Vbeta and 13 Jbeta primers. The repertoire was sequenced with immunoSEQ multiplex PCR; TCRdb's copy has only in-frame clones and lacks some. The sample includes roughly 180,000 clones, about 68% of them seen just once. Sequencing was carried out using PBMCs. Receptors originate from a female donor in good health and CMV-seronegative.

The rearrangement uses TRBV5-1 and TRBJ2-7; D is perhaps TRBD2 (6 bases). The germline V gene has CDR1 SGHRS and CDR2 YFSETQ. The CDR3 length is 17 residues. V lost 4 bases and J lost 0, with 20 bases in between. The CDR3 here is CASSREWAGPVSYEQYF. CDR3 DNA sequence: TGCGCCAGCAGCCGGGAATGGGCGGGACCCGTCTCCTACGAGCAGTACTTC. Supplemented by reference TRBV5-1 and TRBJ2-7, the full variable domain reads KAGVTQTPRYLIKTRGQQVTLSCSPISGHRSVSWYQQTPGQGLQFLFEYFSETQRNKGNFPGRFSGRQFSNSRSEMNVSTLELGDSALYLCASSREWAGPVSYEQYFGPGTRLTVT.

The CDR3 nucleotides are TGTGCCAGCAAACCGGGACTAGCGGGAATAGAGCTGTTTTTT. Residues: CASKPGLAGIELFF. The gene calls are TRBV28 and TRBJ2-2, with TRBD2 matching over 13 bases. The CDR3 totals 14 residues. V trimming: 7 bases; J trimming: 11 bases; junction bases outside the gene matches: 7. Germline CDR1 and CDR2: MDHEN and SYDVKM. Full variable domain (outside the CDR3, taken from reference TRBV28 and TRBJ2-2): DVKVTQSSRYLVKRTGEKVFLECVQDMDHENMFWYRQDPGLGLRLIYFSYDVKMKEKGDIPEGYSVSREKKERFSLILESASTNQTSMYLCASKPGLAGIELFFGEGSRLTVL.

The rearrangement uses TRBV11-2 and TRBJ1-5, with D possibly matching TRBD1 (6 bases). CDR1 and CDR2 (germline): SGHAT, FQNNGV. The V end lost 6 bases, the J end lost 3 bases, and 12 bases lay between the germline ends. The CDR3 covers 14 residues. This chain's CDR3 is CASSLTGYNQPQHF. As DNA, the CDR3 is TGTGCCAGCAGTTTGACAGGCTACAATCAGCCCCAGCATTTT.

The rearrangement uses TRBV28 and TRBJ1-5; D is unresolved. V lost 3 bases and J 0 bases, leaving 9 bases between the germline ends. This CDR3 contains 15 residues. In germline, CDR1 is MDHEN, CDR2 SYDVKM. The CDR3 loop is CASSFLRNSNQPQHF. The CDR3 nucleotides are TGTGCCAGCAGTTTTTTGCGGAATAGCAATCAGCCCCAGCATTTT.

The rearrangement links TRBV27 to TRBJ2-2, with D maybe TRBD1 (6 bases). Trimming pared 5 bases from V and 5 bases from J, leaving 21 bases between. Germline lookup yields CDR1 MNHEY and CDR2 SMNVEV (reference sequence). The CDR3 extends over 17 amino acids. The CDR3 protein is CASSPTPRGTETGELFF. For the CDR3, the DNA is TGTGCCAGCAGTCCCACACCCAGGGGAACGGAAACCGGGGAGCTGTTTTTT.

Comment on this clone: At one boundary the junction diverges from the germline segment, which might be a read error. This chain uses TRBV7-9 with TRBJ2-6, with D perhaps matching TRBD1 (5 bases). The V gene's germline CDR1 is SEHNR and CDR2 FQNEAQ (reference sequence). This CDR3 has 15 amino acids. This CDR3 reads CSSSLGPSGANVLTF. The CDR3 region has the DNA TGTTCCAGCAGCTTGGGGCCCTCTGGGGCCAACGTCCTGACTTTC.

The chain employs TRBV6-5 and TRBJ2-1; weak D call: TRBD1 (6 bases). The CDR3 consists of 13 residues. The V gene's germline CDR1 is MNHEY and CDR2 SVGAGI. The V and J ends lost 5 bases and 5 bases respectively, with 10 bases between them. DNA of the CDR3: TGTGCCAGCAGTCACCGGACAGACAATGAGCAGTTCTTC. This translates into CASSHRTDNEQFF.

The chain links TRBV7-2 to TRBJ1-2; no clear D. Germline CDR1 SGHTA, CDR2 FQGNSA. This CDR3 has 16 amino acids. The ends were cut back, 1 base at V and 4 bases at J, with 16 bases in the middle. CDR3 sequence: CASSLGLSLTTYGYTF. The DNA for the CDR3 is TGTGCCAGCAGCTTAGGACTTAGCCTGACCACCTATGGCTACACCTTC. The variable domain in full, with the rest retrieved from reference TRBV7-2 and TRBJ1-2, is GAGVSQSPSNKVTEKGKDVELRCDPISGHTALYWYRQSLGQGLEFLIYFQGNSAPDKSGLPSDRFSAERTGGSVSTLTIQRTQQEDSAVYLCASSLGLSLTTYGYTFGSGTRLTVV.

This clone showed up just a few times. The CDR3 region has the DNA TGTGCCAGCAGCTCCCCGGCGGCGGGGGGGCTGGAGACCCAGTACTTC. Residues: CASSSPAAGGLETQYF. The chain has TRBV7-9 and TRBJ2-5, with 9 bases aligning to TRBD2. The CDR3 runs 16 residues. The V gene's germline CDR1 is SEHNR and CDR2 FQNEAQ (reference sequence). J lost 5 bases, V lost 4 bases, and 11 bases had no gene match.

CDR3 DNA: TGTGCCAGCAGTTTCCTAGAGACTAGCGGGGATATTGGGGACAGTCAGTACTTC. It is translated as CASSFLETSGDIGDSQYF. The rearrangement joins TRBV28 to TRBJ2-4, with 11 bases matching TRBD2. This CDR3 comprises 18 residues. The germline V gene has CDR1 MDHEN and CDR2 SYDVKM. J was trimmed by 12 bases and V by 3 bases; bases with no gene match: 19.

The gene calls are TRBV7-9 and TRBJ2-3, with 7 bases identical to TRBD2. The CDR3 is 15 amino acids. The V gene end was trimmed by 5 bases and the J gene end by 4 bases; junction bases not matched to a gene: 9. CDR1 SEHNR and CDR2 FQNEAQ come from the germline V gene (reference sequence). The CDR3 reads CASSGGSPIPDTQYF. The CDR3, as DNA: TGTGCCAGCAGCGGCGGGAGCCCCATTCCAGATACGCAGTATTTT.

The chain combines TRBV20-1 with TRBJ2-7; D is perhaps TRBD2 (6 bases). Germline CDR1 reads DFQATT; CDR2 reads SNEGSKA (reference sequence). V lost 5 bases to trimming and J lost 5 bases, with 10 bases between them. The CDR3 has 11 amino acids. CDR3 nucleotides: TGCAGTGCTTCCAGGGAGGACGAGCAGTACTTC. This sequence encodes CSASREDEQYF.

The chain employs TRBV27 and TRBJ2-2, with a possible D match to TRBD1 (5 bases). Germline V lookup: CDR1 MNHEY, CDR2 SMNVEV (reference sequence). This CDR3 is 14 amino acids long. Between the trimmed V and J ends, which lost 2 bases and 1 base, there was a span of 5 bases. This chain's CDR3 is CASSLQGNTGELFF. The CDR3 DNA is TGTGCCAGCAGTTTACAGGGGAACACCGGGGAGCTGTTTTTT.

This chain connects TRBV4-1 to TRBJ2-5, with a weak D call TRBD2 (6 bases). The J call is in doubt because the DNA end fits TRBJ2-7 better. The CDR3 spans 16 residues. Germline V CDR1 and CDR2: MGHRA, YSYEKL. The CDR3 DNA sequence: TGCGCCAGCAGCGCCTATCAATCCGGGAGCTCCTACGAGCAGTACTTC. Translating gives CASSAYQSGSSYEQYF.

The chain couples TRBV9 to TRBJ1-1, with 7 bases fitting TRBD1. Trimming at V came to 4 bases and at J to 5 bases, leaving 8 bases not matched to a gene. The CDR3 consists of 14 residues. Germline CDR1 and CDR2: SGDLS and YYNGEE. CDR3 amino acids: CASSPHRGGTEAFF. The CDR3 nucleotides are TGTGCCAGCAGCCCCCACAGGGGTGGGACTGAAGCTTTCTTT.